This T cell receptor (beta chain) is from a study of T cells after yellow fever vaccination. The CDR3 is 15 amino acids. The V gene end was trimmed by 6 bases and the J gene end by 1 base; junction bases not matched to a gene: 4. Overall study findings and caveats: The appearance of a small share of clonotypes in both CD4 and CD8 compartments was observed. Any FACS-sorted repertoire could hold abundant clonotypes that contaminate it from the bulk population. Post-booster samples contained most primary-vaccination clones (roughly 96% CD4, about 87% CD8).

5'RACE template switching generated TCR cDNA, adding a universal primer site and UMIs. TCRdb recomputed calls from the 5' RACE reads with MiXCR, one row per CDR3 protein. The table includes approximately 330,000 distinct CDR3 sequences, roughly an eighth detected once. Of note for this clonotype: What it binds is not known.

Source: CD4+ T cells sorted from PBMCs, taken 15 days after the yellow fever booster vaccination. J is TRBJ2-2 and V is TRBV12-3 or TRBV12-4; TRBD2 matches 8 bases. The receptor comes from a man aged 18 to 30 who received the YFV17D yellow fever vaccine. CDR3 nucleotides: TGTGCCAGCAGGCCCGGGGGGGAGAACACCGGGGAGCTGTTTTTT. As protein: CASRPGGENTGELFF.